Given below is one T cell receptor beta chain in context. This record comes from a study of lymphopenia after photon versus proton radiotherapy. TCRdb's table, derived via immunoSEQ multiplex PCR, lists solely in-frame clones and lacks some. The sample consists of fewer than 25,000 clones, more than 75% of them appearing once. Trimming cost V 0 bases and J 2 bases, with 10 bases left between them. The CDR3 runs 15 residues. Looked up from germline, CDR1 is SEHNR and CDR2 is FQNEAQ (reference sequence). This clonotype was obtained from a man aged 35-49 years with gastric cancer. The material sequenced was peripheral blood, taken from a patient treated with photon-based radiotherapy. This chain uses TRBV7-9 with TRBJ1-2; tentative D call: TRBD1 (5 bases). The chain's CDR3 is CASSLAKGQNYGYTF. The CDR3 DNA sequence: TGTGCCAGCAGCTTAGCAAAGGGGCAGAACTATGGCTACACCTTC.